This TCR beta chain was identified during a study of Ad26.COV2.S vaccination and SARS-CoV-2 variants. Study overall: Donor participated within the Ad26.COV2.S arm of the COV1001 trial. In the study, Ad26.COV2.S was injected intramuscularly once, or twice 56 days apart. Study-wide results and limits: Spike-specific CD8+ and CD4+ T cell responses reportedly showed substantial breadth after vaccination.

The treatment was: roughly 18 received Ad26.COV2.S at low or high dose, single or two shots; several received placebo; per-sample allocation not given. Sample collection was performed on day 63 after the first vaccine or placebo injection. Recruitment in Boston yielded a donor of adult age, 18-55 years. Turning to this clone: The antigen is unknown.

TCRdb keeps only in-frame clones here, not all; method: immunoSEQ multiplex PCR. The repertoire holds 400,000 to 450,000 clones, with around nine tenths as singletons. The V and J ends lost 3 bases and 8 bases respectively, with 13 bases between them. This CDR3 contains 13 residues. The sequence was obtained from a person aged 18-60 years who received the Ad26.COV2.S COVID-19 vaccine or a placebo. The sequences come from peripheral blood, collected in a trial of Ad26.COV2.S vaccine versus placebo. J is TRBJ1-1 and V is TRBV12-3 or TRBV12-4; the D gene is possibly TRBD1 (5 bases). The CDR3 DNA reads as TGTGCCAGCAGTTTTGACCCAGGGCCAGAAGCTTTCTTT. It codes for CASSFDPGPEAFF.